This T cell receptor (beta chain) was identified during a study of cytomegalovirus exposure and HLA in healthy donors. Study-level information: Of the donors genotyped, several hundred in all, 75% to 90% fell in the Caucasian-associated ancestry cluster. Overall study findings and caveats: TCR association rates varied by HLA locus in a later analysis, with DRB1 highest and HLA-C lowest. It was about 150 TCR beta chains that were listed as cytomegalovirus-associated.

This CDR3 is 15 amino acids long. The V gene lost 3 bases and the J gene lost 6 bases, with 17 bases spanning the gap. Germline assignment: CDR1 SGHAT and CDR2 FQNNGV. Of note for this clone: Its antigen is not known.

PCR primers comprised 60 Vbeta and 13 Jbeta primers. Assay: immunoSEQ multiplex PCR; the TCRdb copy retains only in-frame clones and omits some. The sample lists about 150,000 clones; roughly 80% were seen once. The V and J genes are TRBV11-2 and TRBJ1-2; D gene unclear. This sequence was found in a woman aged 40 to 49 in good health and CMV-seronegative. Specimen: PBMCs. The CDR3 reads CASSFSGPLKDGYTF. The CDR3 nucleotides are TGTGCCAGCAGCTTTAGCGGCCCCCTGAAGGATGGCTACACCTTC.